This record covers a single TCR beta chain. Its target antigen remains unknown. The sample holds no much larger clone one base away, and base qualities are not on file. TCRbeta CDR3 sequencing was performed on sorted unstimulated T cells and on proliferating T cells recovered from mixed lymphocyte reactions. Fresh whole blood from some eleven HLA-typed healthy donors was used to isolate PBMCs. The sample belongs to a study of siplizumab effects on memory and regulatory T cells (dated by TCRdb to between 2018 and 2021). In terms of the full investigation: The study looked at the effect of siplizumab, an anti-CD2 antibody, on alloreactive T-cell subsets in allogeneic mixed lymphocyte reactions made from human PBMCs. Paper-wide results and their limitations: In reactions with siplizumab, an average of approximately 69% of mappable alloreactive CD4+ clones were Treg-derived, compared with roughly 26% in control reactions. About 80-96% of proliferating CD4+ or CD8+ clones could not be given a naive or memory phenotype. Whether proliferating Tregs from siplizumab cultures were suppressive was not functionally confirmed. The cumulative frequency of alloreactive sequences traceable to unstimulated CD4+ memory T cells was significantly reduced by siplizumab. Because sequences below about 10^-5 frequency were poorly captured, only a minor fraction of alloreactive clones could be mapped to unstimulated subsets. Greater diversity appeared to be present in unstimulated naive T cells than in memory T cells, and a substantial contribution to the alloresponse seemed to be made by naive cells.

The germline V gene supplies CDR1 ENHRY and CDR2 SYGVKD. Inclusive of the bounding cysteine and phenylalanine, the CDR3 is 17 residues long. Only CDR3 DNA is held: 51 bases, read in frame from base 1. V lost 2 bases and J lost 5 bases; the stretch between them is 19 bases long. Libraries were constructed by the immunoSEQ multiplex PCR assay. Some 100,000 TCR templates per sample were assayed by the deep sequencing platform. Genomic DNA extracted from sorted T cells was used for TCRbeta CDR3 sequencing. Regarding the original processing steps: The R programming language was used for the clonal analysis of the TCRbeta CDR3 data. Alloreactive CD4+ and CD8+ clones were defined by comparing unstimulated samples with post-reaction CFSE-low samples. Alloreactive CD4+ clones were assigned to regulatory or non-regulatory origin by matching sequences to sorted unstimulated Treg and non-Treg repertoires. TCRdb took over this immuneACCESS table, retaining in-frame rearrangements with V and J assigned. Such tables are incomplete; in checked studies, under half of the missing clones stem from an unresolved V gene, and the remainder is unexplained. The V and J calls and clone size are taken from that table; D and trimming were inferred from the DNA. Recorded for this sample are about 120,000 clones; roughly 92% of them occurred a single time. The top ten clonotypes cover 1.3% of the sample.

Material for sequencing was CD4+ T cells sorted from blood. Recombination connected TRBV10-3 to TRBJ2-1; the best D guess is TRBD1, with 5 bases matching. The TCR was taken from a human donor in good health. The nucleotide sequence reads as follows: TGTGCCATCAGTGAGGGACCACAAGGGGTAGGCAACAATGAGCAGTTCTTC. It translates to CAISEGPQGVGNNEQFF.